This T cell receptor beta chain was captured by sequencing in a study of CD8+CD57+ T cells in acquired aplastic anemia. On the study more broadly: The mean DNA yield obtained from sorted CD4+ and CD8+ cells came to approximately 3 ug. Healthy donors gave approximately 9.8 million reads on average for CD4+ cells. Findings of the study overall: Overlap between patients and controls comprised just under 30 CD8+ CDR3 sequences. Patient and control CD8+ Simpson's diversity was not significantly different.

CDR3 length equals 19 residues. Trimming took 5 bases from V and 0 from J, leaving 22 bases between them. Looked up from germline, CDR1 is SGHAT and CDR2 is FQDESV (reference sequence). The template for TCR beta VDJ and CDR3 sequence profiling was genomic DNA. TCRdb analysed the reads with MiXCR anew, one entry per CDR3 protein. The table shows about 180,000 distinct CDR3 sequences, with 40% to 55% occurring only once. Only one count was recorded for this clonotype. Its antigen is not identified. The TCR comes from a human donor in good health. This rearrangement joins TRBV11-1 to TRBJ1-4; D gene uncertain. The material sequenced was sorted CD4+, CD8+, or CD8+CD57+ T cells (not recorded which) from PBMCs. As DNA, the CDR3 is TGTGCCAGCAGCGCCTCATTGGAGGACGACGTTGCAACTAATGAAAAACTGTTTTTT. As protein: CASSASLEDDVATNEKLFF.